This TCR beta chain was recorded in a study of human T cells and chemical hapten exposure. Background on the study: Small pooled library volume differences mainly caused per-sample TCR yield variation.

This clonotype was recorded a few times. CDR3 size: 16 residues. V dropped 1 base and J dropped 5; count of bases not matched to a gene: 6. Per the germline V gene, CDR1 is SNHLY and CDR2 is FYNNEI. TCRdb ran MiXCR on the RACE reads and lists one entry per CDR3 protein. This table has 44,000 or so distinct CDR3 sequences, around 3.4% appearing once. The time point: healthy volunteer bleed at 6 weeks. Researchers extracted total RNA from unfractionated whole blood. Sample: whole blood. This TCR derives from a human donor in good health. Some clones in this sample may be carry-over from other donors' samples. The chain couples TRBV2 to TRBJ2-1, with 9 positions matching TRBD2. The CDR3 loop is CASSEVQVAGDNEQFF. DNA for the CDR3: TGTGCCAGCAGTGAAGTTCAGGTAGCGGGAGACAATGAGCAGTTCTTC.